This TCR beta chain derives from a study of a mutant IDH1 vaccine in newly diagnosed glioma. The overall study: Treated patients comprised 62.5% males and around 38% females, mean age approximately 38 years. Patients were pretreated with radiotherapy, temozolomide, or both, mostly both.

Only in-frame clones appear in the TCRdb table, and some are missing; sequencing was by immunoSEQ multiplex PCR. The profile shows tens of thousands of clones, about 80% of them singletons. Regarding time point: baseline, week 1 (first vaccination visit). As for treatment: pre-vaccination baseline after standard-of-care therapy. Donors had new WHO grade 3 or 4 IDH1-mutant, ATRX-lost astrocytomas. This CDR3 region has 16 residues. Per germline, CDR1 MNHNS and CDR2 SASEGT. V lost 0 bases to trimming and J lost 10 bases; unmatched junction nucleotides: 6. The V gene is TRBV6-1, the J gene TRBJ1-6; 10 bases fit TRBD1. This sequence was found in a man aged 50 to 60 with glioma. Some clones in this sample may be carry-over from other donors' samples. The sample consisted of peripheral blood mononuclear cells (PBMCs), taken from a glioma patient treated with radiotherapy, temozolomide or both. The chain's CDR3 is CASSEAGGQGHSPLHF. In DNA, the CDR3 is TGTGCCAGCAGTGAAGCGGGGGGACAGGGGCACTCACCCCTCCACTTT.